The T cell receptor (beta chain) described here comes from a study of cytomegalovirus exposure and HLA in healthy donors (dated by TCRdb to about 2017). Concerning the study at large: A later analysis indicated that the 100 to 150 validation repertoires were generated on the platform also employed for the approximately 700 repertoires of the first cohort. The study aimed to test whether cataloging public T cell receptors could reveal signatures of past pathogen exposure. Besides the first cohort of approximately 670 subjects, a separate validation cohort made up of 90 to 150 different subjects was used. To predict cytomegalovirus infection status, the study combined high-throughput TCR immunosequencing, statistical association of individual TCRs with disease status, and machine learning.

Broader findings and caveats from the paper: The study gave a list of under 200 TCR beta chains associated with cytomegalovirus. A later analysis lacked HLA typing for the validation cohort, so it scored co-occurrence in that cohort across all 110 or so repertoires. Subsequent analysis determined that TCRs grouped into clusters in the first cohort also showed a tendency toward co-occurrence across the 90 to 150 validation repertoires, and about 94% of cluster scores exceeded 0. In vitro tests confirmed that a few of the cytomegalovirus-associated TCR beta chains recognize cytomegalovirus antigens. Cytomegalovirus status was reported to be diagnosed by the classifier with high specificity and sensitivity in both the original and validation cohorts. It was suggested by the authors that the approach could potentially be generalized to other disease states and immunological phenotypes. Most TCR sequences were observed very rarely across donors, whereas some public TCRs were present in many individuals.

There are 15 amino acids in the CDR3, from cysteine to phenylalanine inclusive. The kept DNA is CDR3 alone, 45 bases in frame from the first base. Trimmed from V: 8 bases; trimmed from J: 7 bases; junction bases lacking a gene match: 14. Looking up the germline V gene yields CDR1 SNHLY and CDR2 FYNNEI. The library was obtained by the immunoSEQ multiplex PCR assay. The study's processing was this. A statistical classification framework was developed to diagnose cytomegalovirus status using the catalog of TCR beta chain sequences. TCRdb stores this immuneACCESS table with in-frame sequences only. Part of the clones is absent; in the studies checked, under half of the shortfall reflects unresolved V genes, and no reason is known for the rest. The D gene and trimming were derived from the DNA, and the V and J assignments and clone size from that table. The sample profile shows 100,000 to 150,000 clones; around 90% of them were found once. Of the sample, 2% to 2.5% falls within the top ten clones.

Turning to this clone: It lacks a known antigen. There are no base qualities to consult, and no much larger clone falls within one base.

The donors were included in the validation cohort of approximately 130 subjects, a group kept apart from the roughly 690-subject first cohort. In this chain, TRBV2 is recombined with TRBJ2-1; 7 bases in the junction line up with TRBD2. This TCR came from a woman aged 18 to 35 in good health and CMV-seronegative. Sequenced input: PBMCs. CDR3 region: CASGGLGGSMNEQFF. DNA sequence: TGTGCCAGCGGGGGGTTGGGCGGGAGCATGAATGAGCAGTTCTTC. Here the CDR3 is joined to the reference TRBV2 and TRBJ2-1 genes, and the full variable domain is: EPEVTQTPSHQVTQMGQEVILRCVPISNHLYFYWYRQILGQKVEFLVSFYNNEISEKSEIFDDQFSVERPDGSNFTLKIRSTKLEDSAMYFCASGGLGGSMNEQFFGPGTRLTVL.